The 32 T cell receptor beta chains below all came from one sample that was sequenced in a study of OX40 agonist ivuxolimab in advanced cancers. Generated by immunoSEQ multiplex PCR, the TCRdb table keeps only in-frame clones and is missing some. Here the sample spans roughly 76,000 clones, around four fifths being singletons. The sequences come from CD4+ or CD8+ T cells sorted from blood, collected in a trial of the OX40 agonist ivuxolimab. These TCRs come from an adult with an advanced solid tumor such as melanoma, head and neck, liver or kidney cancer.

The gene calls are TRBV7-9 and TRBJ2-7; D is undetermined. The V gene's germline CDR1 is SEHNR and CDR2 FQNEAQ (reference sequence). The V end lost 1 base, the J end lost 0 bases, and 7 bases lay between the germline ends. The length of the CDR3 is 14 residues. DNA for the CDR3: TGTGCCAGCAGCTTAGTTTCGTCCTCCTACGAGCAGTACTTC. It codes for CASSLVSSSYEQYF. The whole variable domain, remainder taken from reference TRBV7-9 and TRBJ2-7, is DTGVSQNPRHKITKRGQNVTFRCDPISEHNRLYWYRQTLGQGPEFLTYFQNEAQLEKSRLLSDRFSAERPKGSFSTLEIQRTEQGDSAMYLCASSLVSSSYEQYFGPGTRLTVT.

In nucleotides, the CDR3 is TGTGCCAGCAGCGGGTCCCTCGGCACAGATACGCAGTATTTT. Its protein is CASSGSLGTDTQYF. The chain joins TRBV21-1 to TRBJ2-3. TRBV21-1 is a listed pseudogene. The CDR3 is 14 residues long.

The chain employs TRBV29-1 and TRBJ2-1; 11 bases line up with TRBD2. J lost 2 bases, V lost 1 base, and 7 bases had no gene match. The V gene's germline CDR1 is SQVTM and CDR2 ANQGSEA. The CDR3 runs to 17 residues. CDR3 in amino acids: CSVEGALAGVPYNEQFF. The CDR3 coding sequence is TGCAGCGTTGAAGGGGCACTAGCGGGAGTCCCCTACAATGAGCAGTTCTTC.

This clone came up once. The V and J genes are TRBV27 and TRBJ2-5; D possibly matches TRBD1 or TRBD2 (5 bases each). The DNA end favors TRBJ2-7, so the J call may be wrong. The CDR3 spans 15 residues. Germline assignment: CDR1 MNHEY and CDR2 SMNVEV (reference sequence). DNA of the CDR3: TGTGCCAGCAGTCGTACCGGGACGGTAGCCTACGAGCAGTACTTC. Its translation is CASSRTGTVAYEQYF.

The chain uses TRBV6-1 and TRBJ1-2; D uncertain. This CDR3 is 15 amino acids long. Germline lookup yields CDR1 MNHNS and CDR2 SASEGT. Trimming took off 6 bases at V and 1 base at J, with 15 bases between the two ends. CDR3 residues: CASSERAPFNYGYTF. In DNA, the CDR3 is TGTGCCAGCAGCGAAAGGGCACCATTTAACTATGGCTACACCTTC.

The rearrangement joins TRBV7-2 to TRBJ2-2; 7 nucleotides align to TRBD2. Germline CDR1 and CDR2: SGHTA and FQGNSA. The CDR3 is 17 amino acids. V trimming: 5 bases; J trimming: 0 bases; junction bases outside the gene matches: 9. CDR3 DNA sequence: TGTGCCAGCAGCCAATTTTGGGAGGGGCCGAACACCGGGGAGCTGTTTTTT. Its protein is CASSQFWEGPNTGELFF.

Points on this clone: The junction does not match germline at one end; this may be a read error. The chain employs TRBV30 and TRBJ2-7, with TRBD2 as a possible D gene (6 bases). Germline CDR1 and CDR2: GTSNPN and SVGIG (reference sequence). There are 11 residues in the CDR3. CDR3 residues: CAWSVFGGVGF. The DNA for the CDR3 is TGTGCCTGGAGTGTCTTTGGAGGGGTAGGCTTC.

The chain links TRBV30 to TRBJ2-5; no firm D call. CDR3 length: 14 residues. Trimming removed 1 base from V and 5 bases from J, with 14 bases in between. Per germline, CDR1 GTSNPN and CDR2 SVGIG (reference sequence). The CDR3 DNA reads TGTGCCTGGAGTGGAAAAGCATTAGGGGAGACCCAGTACTTC. This gives the protein CAWSGKALGETQYF.

CDR3 protein: CASSLAWLAGREETQYF. CDR3 DNA sequence: TGTGCCAGCAGCTTAGCGTGGCTAGCGGGGAGGGAGGAGACCCAGTACTTC. The rearrangement uses TRBV7-8 and TRBJ2-5; TRBD2 agrees at 9 bases. The CDR3 loop spans 17 amino acids. V lost 0 bases, J lost 5 bases, and 10 bases stayed unmatched. CDR1 SGHVS and CDR2 FQNEAQ come from the germline V gene.

The chain uses TRBV19 and TRBJ2-2; TRBD2 agrees at 9 bases. The CDR3 is 16 amino acids. The V gene's germline CDR1 is LNHDA and CDR2 SQIVND (reference sequence). Trimming took 5 bases from V and 3 from J; bases not matched to a gene: 7. The CDR3 nucleotides are TGTGCCAGTAGTCAACGAGGACTAGCGTACACCGGGGAGCTGTTTTTT. It translates to CASSQRGLAYTGELFF.

The rearrangement uses TRBV9 and TRBJ1-2, with D unresolved. Germline CDR1 SGDLS, CDR2 YYNGEE. This CDR3 has 15 residues. Deletions cut 4 bases from V and 2 bases from J, with 15 bases between. CDR3 bases: TGTGCCAGCAGCAGGAAGGAGGGCAGAAACTATGGCTACACCTTC. It is translated as CASSRKEGRNYGYTF.

A note on this clone: Other DNA sequences in this specimen translate into the identical CDR3. CDR3 loop: CASSPTGLGGYTF. CDR3 in DNA: TGTGCCAGTAGCCCGACGGGGCTGGGTGGCTACACCTTC. The V call is TRBV7-2, the J call TRBJ1-2, with D tentatively TRBD1 (5 bases). Germline V CDR1 and CDR2: SGHTA, FQGNSA. V shed 9 bases and J shed 7 bases, with 18 bases lying between them. The CDR3 is 13 amino acids.

This chain connects TRBV2 to TRBJ2-3; tentative D call: TRBD1 (6 bases). Deletions cut 5 bases from V and 0 bases from J, with 9 bases between. This CDR3 is built from 14 residues. CDR1 and CDR2 (germline): SNHLY, FYNNEI. The CDR3 protein is CASSLGTSTDTQYF. The CDR3 nucleotides read TGTGCCAGCAGTCTTGGGACAAGCACAGATACGCAGTATTTT.

The J gene is TRBJ2-7, the V gene TRBV25-1; maybe TRBD1 (5 bases). Trimming left V 0 bases short and J 1 base short, with 7 bases between. The CDR3 spans 14 residues. The germline V gene has CDR1 MGHDK and CDR2 SYGVNS. The CDR3 sequence is CASSEYKGSYEQYF. The CDR3 coding sequence is TGTGCCAGCAGTGAATATAAGGGGTCCTACGAGCAGTACTTC.

The chain carries TRBV5-1 and TRBJ2-2; a weak D match, TRBD2 (6 bases). This CDR3 spans 15 amino acids. V lost 6 bases and J 7 bases, leaving 19 bases between the germline ends. CDR1 is SGHRS, CDR2 YFSETQ, per germline. The chain's CDR3 is CASTRGDFGNGELFF. CDR3 sequence (DNA): TGCGCCAGCACTCGAGGGGACTTCGGGAACGGGGAGCTGTTTTTT.

The CDR3 spells CASSLGGTSGHTDTQYF. The CDR3, as DNA: TGTGCCAGCAGCTTAGGCGGGACTAGCGGACACACAGATACGCAGTATTTT. The rearrangement uses TRBV7-9 and TRBJ2-3, with 11 bases identical to TRBD2. There are 17 residues in the CDR3. Unmatched junction bases numbered 5, after V lost 1 base and J lost 2 bases. Looked up from germline, CDR1 is SEHNR and CDR2 is FQNEAQ (reference sequence).

This chain links TRBV19 with TRBJ2-2; a weak D match, TRBD1 (6 bases). The CDR3 has 13 amino acids. The V and J ends lost 7 bases and 6 bases respectively, with 12 bases between them. The V gene's germline CDR1 is LNHDA and CDR2 SQIVND (reference sequence). CDR3 DNA: TGTGCCAGTAATAAAGGGGGTTCCGGGGAGCTGTTTTTT. It specifies CASNKGGSGELFF.

V and J are TRBV2 and TRBJ1-1, with D unclear. Trimming cost V 6 bases and J 1 base, with 6 bases left between them. The length of the CDR3 is 12 residues. In germline, CDR1 is SNHLY, CDR2 FYNNEI. The CDR3 is CASRYTNTEAFF. The CDR3 DNA is TGTGCCAGCAGATACACGAACACTGAAGCTTTCTTT.

The chain joins TRBV2 to TRBJ2-7, with 8 positions matching TRBD1. J was trimmed by 2 bases and V by 4 bases; bases with no gene match: 13. This CDR3 has 17 amino acids. Germline CDR1 and CDR2: SNHLY and FYNNEI. CDR3 protein: CASSGGQGILVTYEQYF. CDR3 nucleotides: TGTGCCAGCAGTGGTGGACAGGGAATTTTAGTAACCTACGAGCAGTACTTC.

The chain recombines TRBV27 with TRBJ2-3, with TRBD1 as a possible D gene (6 bases). The CDR3 totals 15 residues. CDR1 and CDR2 from the germline V gene are MNHEY and SMNVEV (reference sequence). V was cut by 5 bases and J by 0 bases, with 12 bases left in between. The CDR3 sequence is CASSPGVTSTDTQYF. CDR3 nucleotides: TGTGCCAGCAGTCCAGGGGTTACTAGCACAGATACGCAGTATTTT.

V and J are TRBV2 and TRBJ1-2; D is possibly TRBD1 (5 bases). The ends were cut back, 11 bases at V and 2 bases at J, with 12 bases in the middle. The CDR3 has 12 residues. Germline lookup yields CDR1 SNHLY and CDR2 FYNNEI. The chain's CDR3 is CAQNGDNYGYTF. In DNA, the CDR3 is TGTGCCCAAAACGGGGACAACTATGGCTACACCTTC.

The V and J genes are TRBV10-2 and TRBJ2-2, with a weak D call TRBD1 (5 bases). The CDR3 is 14 residues long. Germline V CDR1 and CDR2: WSHSY, SAAADI. V lost 7 bases and J lost 0, with 9 bases in between. CDR3 region: CASKIQANTGELFF. The CDR3 nucleotides are TGCGCCAGCAAGATACAGGCGAACACCGGGGAGCTGTTTTTT.

The chain carries TRBV1 and TRBJ1-5; TRBD1 was called by the table and not checked on the DNA. TRBV1 corresponds to a pseudogene. CDR3 length: 17 amino acids. CDR3 nucleotides: TGCACCAGCAGCCAAGATCTGGGGCAGGGGGCCGGTCAGCCCCAGCATTTT. Translating gives CTSSQDLGQGAGQPQHF.

The V and J genes are TRBV10-1 and TRBJ2-1; 8 nucleotides line up with TRBD1. Germline V lookup: CDR1 WNHNN, CDR2 SYGVQD (reference sequence). The V gene end was trimmed by 6 bases and the J gene end by 5 bases; junction bases not matched to a gene: 9. This CDR3 contains 15 residues. CDR3 loop: CASSSTGDHDNEQFF. CDR3 coding DNA: TGCGCCAGCAGCTCGACAGGGGATCACGACAATGAGCAGTTCTTC.

The rearrangement joins TRBV28 to TRBJ1-4; TRBD1 agrees at 7 bases. The germline CDR1 and CDR2 sequences are MDHEN and SYDVKM. This CDR3 has 14 residues. With V trimmed by 6 bases and J by 2 bases, 3 bases remained unmatched. The CDR3 DNA reads TGTGCCAGCAGGGCAGGGGGGACTAATGAAAAACTGTTTTTT. Residues: CASRAGGTNEKLFF.

The chain couples TRBV29-1 to TRBJ2-1, with D hard to call. Germline V gene sequence: CDR1 SQVTM, CDR2 ANQGSEA. V was clipped by 3 bases and J by 9 bases, with 6 bases between them. The CDR3 is made up of 10 amino acids. This chain's CDR3 is CSVDSGEQFF. The CDR3 DNA follows: TGCAGCGTTGACTCGGGTGAGCAGTTCTTC.

The chain links TRBV5-4 to TRBJ1-2; weak D call: TRBD1 (6 bases). The CDR3 is 13 residues long. The V end was cut by 1 base, the J end by 6 bases, with 10 bases between. CDR1 and CDR2 (germline): SGHNT, YYREEE (reference sequence). Here the CDR3 DNA reads TGTGCCAGCAGCTTGACAGGGATGGATGGCTACACCTTC. Amino acid sequence: CASSLTGMDGYTF.

J is TRBJ2-7 and V is TRBV2, with unresolved D. The germline V gene has CDR1 SNHLY and CDR2 FYNNEI. The CDR3 is made up of 13 amino acids. The V and J ends lost 0 bases and 6 bases respectively, with 9 bases between them. The CDR3 protein is CASSEARPLEQYF. The CDR3 DNA is TGTGCCAGCAGTGAAGCGCGGCCCCTCGAGCAGTACTTC.

The chain joins TRBV5-1 to TRBJ1-2; unclear D gene. Trimming took off 4 bases at V and 2 bases at J, with 18 bases between the two ends. CDR3 length: 16 residues. Germline V gene sequence: CDR1 SGHRS, CDR2 YFSETQ. The CDR3 protein is CASSTDLGWTNYGYTF. The CDR3 DNA is TGCGCCAGCAGCACCGACTTAGGGTGGACCAACTATGGCTACACCTTC.

The rearrangement links TRBV29-1 to TRBJ2-7; D unclear. The length of the CDR3 is 8 residues. The V gene's germline CDR1 is SQVTM and CDR2 ANQGSEA. The V and J ends lost 5 bases and 6 bases respectively, with 2 bases between them. The CDR3 nucleotides read TGCAGCGTTCGCGAGCAGTACTTC. It is translated as CSVREQYF.

The V call is TRBV7-7, the J call TRBJ1-1, with 8 nucleotides matching TRBD1. The CDR3 has 13 residues. Germline V lookup: CDR1 SSHAT, CDR2 FNYEAQ (reference sequence). With V trimmed by 5 bases and J by 6 bases, 5 bases remained unmatched. As DNA, the CDR3 is TGTGCCAGCAGCCCAGGACAGGGTTCTGAAGCTTTCTTT. Its translation: CASSPGQGSEAFF.

V is TRBV25-1 and J is TRBJ1-2; D unresolved. This CDR3 is 12 amino acids long. V dropped 3 bases and J dropped 3 bases, with 5 bases sitting between them. Germline V gives CDR1 MGHDK, CDR2 SYGVNS. The CDR3 here is CASSEGDYGYTF. In DNA, the CDR3 is TGTGCCAGCAGTGAGGGAGACTATGGCTACACCTTC.